The 11 T cell receptor beta chains reported below all come from one sample, sequenced in a study of blood T cell repertoires in COVID-19. TCRdb's table, derived via immunoSEQ multiplex PCR, lists solely in-frame clones and lacks some. The sample records approximately 100,000 clones, approximately 90% being singletons. Sample: peripheral blood. All receptors come from a man over 45 in a cohort sampled during active COVID-19.

This chain connects TRBV10-1 to TRBJ1-3; 8 bases are a match to TRBD1. CDR3 length: 17 amino acids. J was trimmed by 0 bases and V by 4 bases; bases with no gene match: 8. Germline V lookup: CDR1 WNHNN, CDR2 SYGVQD (reference sequence). CDR3 nucleotides: TGCGCCAGCAGTGGAGCTCCGGGACAGGACTCTGGAAACACCATATATTTT. Its protein product is CASSGAPGQDSGNTIYF.

Here the CDR3 reads CASSETDSNQPQHF. CDR3 bases: TGTGCCAGCAGTGAAACAGATAGCAATCAGCCCCAGCATTTT. The chain recombines TRBV2 with TRBJ1-5, with no clear D. CDR3 length: 14 residues. Trimming removed 2 bases at V and 0 bases at J, with 5 bases between. Germline V lookup: CDR1 SNHLY, CDR2 FYNNEI.

The rearrangement links TRBV18 to TRBJ2-7; D might be TRBD2 (6 bases). The V and J ends lost 2 bases and 3 bases respectively, with 20 bases between them. Germline CDR1 KGHSH, CDR2 LQKENI. This CDR3 has 17 amino acids. CDR3 amino acids: CASSPYPPPGLNYEQYF. The DNA of the CDR3 is TGTGCCAGCTCACCATATCCCCCACCGGGACTGAACTACGAGCAGTACTTC.

The V call is TRBV9, the J call TRBJ1-2; D remains unclear. This CDR3 has 13 amino acids. Germline V gene lookup returns CDR1 SGDLS and CDR2 YYNGEE. Deletions cut 3 bases from V and 4 bases from J, with 10 bases between. CDR3 sequence reads: CASSGEITYGYTF. The CDR3 DNA follows: TGTGCCAGCAGCGGCGAGATAACCTATGGCTACACCTTC. Variable domain in full (rest from reference TRBV9 and TRBJ1-2): DSGVTQTPKHLITATGQRVTLRCSPRSGDLSVYWYQQSLDQGLQFLIQYYNGEERAKGNILERFSAQQFPDLHSELNLSSLELGDSALYFCASSGEITYGYTFGSGTRLTVV.

This clone was detected a few times. The chain recombines TRBV6-6 with TRBJ1-2, with D hard to call. The CDR3 totals 12 residues. Trimming stripped 7 bases from V and 8 bases from J, with 14 bases between. Germline V gene lookup returns CDR1 MNHNY and CDR2 SVGAGI (reference sequence). CDR3 loop: CASTKDGVGYTF. CDR3 nucleotide sequence: TGTGCCAGCACTAAAGACGGGGTGGGCTACACCTTC.

V and J are TRBV5-6 and TRBJ2-2; 15 bases line up with TRBD2. The ends lost 5 bases at V and 3 bases at J; junction bases unmatched: 5. Germline values: CDR1 SGHDT, CDR2 YYEEEE. The CDR3 loop spans 17 amino acids. The CDR3 protein is CASRGLAGGPDTGELFF. The CDR3 DNA reads TGTGCCAGCAGAGGACTAGCGGGGGGGCCCGACACCGGGGAGCTGTTTTTT.

This chain joins TRBV6-6 and TRBJ2-1; D perhaps matches TRBD2 (6 bases). This CDR3 is built from 16 residues. V gave up 6 bases and J gave up 2 bases, with 17 bases separating them. The germline V gene encodes CDR1 MNHNY and CDR2 SVGAGI (reference sequence). The CDR3 spells CASRKGQAGTYNEQFF. The CDR3 bases are TGTGCCAGCAGGAAAGGTCAGGCGGGGACCTACAATGAGCAGTTCTTC.

The gene calls are TRBV6-5 and TRBJ1-1; 10 bases line up with TRBD1. Looked up from germline, CDR1 is MNHEY and CDR2 is SVGAGI. The CDR3 is made up of 15 amino acids. Unmatched junction bases numbered 10, after V lost 5 bases and J lost 7 bases. The CDR3 region has the DNA TGTGCCAGCAGTAAATGGACCGGGACAGGGGATGAAGCTTTCTTT. It yields the protein CASSKWTGTGDEAFF.

The chain couples TRBV7-3 to TRBJ2-2, with 7 bases matching TRBD1. The CDR3 consists of 14 residues. CDR1 SGHTA and CDR2 FQGTGA come from the germline V gene. Unmatched junction bases numbered 4, after V lost 5 bases and J lost 4 bases. The CDR3 here is CASSPTGSTGELFF. CDR3 bases: TGTGCCAGCAGCCCGACAGGGTCCACCGGGGAGCTGTTTTTT.

CDR3 loop: CASSSGTGLGYGYTF. CDR3 coding DNA: TGTGCCAGTAGTAGTGGGACAGGGCTAGGCTATGGCTACACCTTC. The gene calls are TRBV19 and TRBJ1-2; 9 nucleotides align to TRBD1. The V segment lost 4 bases and the J segment 4 bases; nucleotides outside the gene matches: 7. The CDR3 loop spans 15 amino acids. In germline, CDR1 is LNHDA, CDR2 SQIVND (reference sequence).

The chain links TRBV11-1 to TRBJ1-1, with 9 bases identical to TRBD1. Germline CDR1 is SGHAT and CDR2 is FQDESV (reference sequence). The length of the CDR3 is 13 residues. Germline trimming cut 1 base from V and 10 bases from J; bases unmatched to any gene: 4. CDR3 residues: CASSLGDREAAFF. CDR3 nucleotide sequence: TGTGCCAGCAGCTTAGGGGACAGGGAGGCAGCTTTCTTT.